This T cell receptor beta chain was profiled in a study of CD8+CD57+ T cells in acquired aplastic anemia. Germline CDR1 is SGHTA and CDR2 is FQGNSA. V was pared by 4 bases and J by 0 bases, with 13 bases between. The CDR3 spans 17 residues. Genomic DNA was employed as the template in profiling TCR beta VDJ and CDR3. Each CDR3 protein is one row after TCRdb ran MiXCR on the reads. The sample lists 250,000 to 300,000 distinct CDR3 sequences, 56% occurring once. This clonotype was sampled from a human donor with severe aplastic anemia or a healthy control (not recorded which). The sequencing input was sorted CD4+, CD8+, or CD8+CD57+ T cells (not recorded which) from PBMCs. The chain recombines TRBV7-2 with TRBJ2-6; TRBD1 might be the D (6 bases). CDR3 nucleotides: TGTGCCAGCAGCTCCAATAGGGGGAGCTCTGGGGCCAACGTCCTGACTTTC. Translation: CASSSNRGSSGANVLTF.